The rows below give T cell receptor beta chains drawn from one sample of a study of T cells after posttransplantation cyclophosphamide. The data were produced by immunoSEQ multiplex PCR, yet TCRdb's version contains in-frame clones alone and is incomplete. The sample holds roughly 19,000 clones, around 87% seen once. The sample consisted of PBMCs, taken after allogeneic stem cell transplant with posttransplant cyclophosphamide. These receptors were taken from a female patient aged 40-49 years who received an allogeneic stem cell transplant from a related donor, was CMV-positive, and had no GVHD. The T cells may partly be graft donor cells. Both conserved end residues are part of each CDR3. Each record gives: J gene, V gene, D gene, clone size, CDR3 protein, CDR3 DNA. D genes are given only for firm matches. Only part of the rows carry a size: once, few, many, or a class if the clone is expanded.

>TRBJ1-1|TRBV28|.|.
CASSHTGGRNTAFF
TGTGCCAGCAGTCACACCGGGGGGCGGAATACGGCTTTCTTT
>TRBJ2-6|TRBV10-2|TRBD1|.
CASSEPAGDRGRSGANVLTF
TGCGCCAGCAGTGAGCCCGCTGGGGACAGGGGCCGCTCTGGGGCCAACGTCCTGACTTTC
>TRBJ2-7|TRBV6-1|TRBD1|.
CASSSGQGYEQYF
TGTGCCAGCAGCAGCGGACAGGGCTACGAGCAGTACTTC
>TRBJ2-5|TRBV11-2|TRBD2|.
CASSSRGSGETQYF
TGTGCCAGCAGCTCCCGCGGGAGCGGAGAGACCCAGTACTTC
>TRBJ1-2|TRBV10-3|TRBD1|once
CAISEGTGNYGYTF
TGTGCCATCAGTGAAGGGACAGGGAACTATGGCTACACCTTC
>TRBJ1-5|TRBV7-2|.|once
CASSFYSYDQPQHF
TGTGCCAGCAGCTTTTACAGTTACGATCAGCCCCAGCATTTT
>TRBJ2-5|TRBV21-1|.|.
CASSPYEEAGGLETQYF
TGTGCCAGCAGCCCCTACGAGGAGGCAGGGGGGTTGGAGACCCAGTACTTC
>TRBJ2-3|TRBV28|TRBD1|few
CASLNLQGADTQYF
TGTGCCAGCCTAAATCTACAGGGGGCAGATACGCAGTATTTT
>TRBJ2-1|TRBV7-9|TRBD1|.
CASSLSTGTGINEQFF
TGTGCCAGCAGCTTGTCGACCGGGACAGGGATCAATGAGCAGTTCTTC
>TRBJ2-1|TRBV28|TRBD2|few
CASRPTTSGISNEQFF
TGTGCCAGCAGACCGACGACTAGCGGGATTTCGAATGAGCAGTTCTTC
>TRBJ2-1|TRBV7-3|TRBD2|few
CASSQGLAANNEQFF
TGCGCCAGCAGCCAAGGACTAGCGGCCAACAATGAGCAGTTCTTC
>TRBJ1-5|TRBV6-5|.|.
CASSYSKNSNQPQHF
TGTGCCAGCAGTTACTCTAAAAATAGCAATCAGCCCCAGCATTTT
>TRBJ2-5|TRBV29-1|TRBD1|.
CSVEDLTGIETQYF
TGCAGCGTTGAAGATCTGACAGGGATAGAGACCCAGTACTTC
>TRBJ2-1|TRBV30|TRBD2|.
CAWGEGGRSSNEQFF
TGTGCCTGGGGGGAAGGCGGGAGGTCCAGCAATGAGCAGTTCTTC
>TRBJ1-5|TRBV5-5|.|.
CASSPGGYNQPQHF
TGTGCCAGCAGCCCCGGAGGGTACAATCAGCCCCAGCATTTT
>TRBJ2-3|TRBV19|.|.
CASSIGQGAGDTQYF
TGTGCCAGTAGTATAGGGCAGGGAGCGGGAGATACGCAGTATTTT
>TRBJ2-2|TRBV5-1|TRBD2|.
CASSLDLAGDGELFF
TGCGCCAGCAGCTTGGATCTAGCGGGAGACGGGGAGCTGTTTTTT
>TRBJ1-1|TRBV7-8|.|.
CASSLDWATEAFF
TGTGCCAGCAGCTTAGATTGGGCAACTGAAGCTTTCTTT
>TRBJ2-1|TRBV2|.|.
CASTGRYEQFF
TGTGCCAGCACAGGGCGCTATGAGCAGTTCTTC
>TRBJ2-2|TRBV19|.|.
CASSGTIFSGELFF
TGTGCCAGTAGTGGGACAATATTTTCCGGGGAGCTGTTTTTT
>TRBJ1-2|TRBV6-6|.|.
CASSYRGLSNGYTF
TGTGCCAGCAGTTACCGGGGACTTAGTAATGGCTACACCTTC
>TRBJ1-2|TRBV9|TRBD1|once
CASRSDRGQRGTNYGYTF
TGTGCCAGCAGGTCGGACAGGGGGCAAAGGGGCACTAACTATGGCTACACCTTC
>TRBJ1-2|TRBV27|.|.
CASTQGGQGHLYGYTF
TGTGCCAGCACCCAAGGGGGTCAGGGCCACCTCTATGGCTACACCTTC
>TRBJ2-5|TRBV5-5|TRBD1|.
CASSYGTGVLETQYF
TGTGCCAGCAGCTACGGGACAGGGGTTTTAGAGACCCAGTACTTC